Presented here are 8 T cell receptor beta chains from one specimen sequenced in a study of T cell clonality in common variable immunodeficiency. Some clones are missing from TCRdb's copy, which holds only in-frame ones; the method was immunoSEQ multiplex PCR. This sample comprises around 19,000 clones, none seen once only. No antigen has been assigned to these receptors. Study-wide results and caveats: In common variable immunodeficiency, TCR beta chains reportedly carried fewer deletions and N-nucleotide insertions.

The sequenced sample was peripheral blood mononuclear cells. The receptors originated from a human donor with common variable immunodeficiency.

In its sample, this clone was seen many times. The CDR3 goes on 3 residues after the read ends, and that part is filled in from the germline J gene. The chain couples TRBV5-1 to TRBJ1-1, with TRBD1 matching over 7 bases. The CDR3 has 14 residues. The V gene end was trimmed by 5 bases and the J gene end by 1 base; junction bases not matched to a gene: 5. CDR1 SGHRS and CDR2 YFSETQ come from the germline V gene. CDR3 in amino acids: CASSLGTENTEAFF. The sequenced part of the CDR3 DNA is TGCGCCAGCAGTCTGGGGACAGAGAACACTGAA. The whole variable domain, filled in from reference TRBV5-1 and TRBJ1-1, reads KAGVTQTPRYLIKTRGQQVTLSCSPISGHRSVSWYQQTPGQGLQFLFEYFSETQRNKGNFPGRFSGRQFSNSRSEMNVSTLELGDSALYLCASSLGTENTEAFFGQGTRLTVV.

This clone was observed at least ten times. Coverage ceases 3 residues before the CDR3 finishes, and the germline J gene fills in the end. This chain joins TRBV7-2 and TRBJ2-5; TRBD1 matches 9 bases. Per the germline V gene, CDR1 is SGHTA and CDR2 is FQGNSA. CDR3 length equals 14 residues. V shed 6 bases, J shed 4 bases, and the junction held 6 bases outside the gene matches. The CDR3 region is CASRAGTGTETQYF. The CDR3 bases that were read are TGTGCCAGCAGAGCCGGGACAGGGACAGAGACC.

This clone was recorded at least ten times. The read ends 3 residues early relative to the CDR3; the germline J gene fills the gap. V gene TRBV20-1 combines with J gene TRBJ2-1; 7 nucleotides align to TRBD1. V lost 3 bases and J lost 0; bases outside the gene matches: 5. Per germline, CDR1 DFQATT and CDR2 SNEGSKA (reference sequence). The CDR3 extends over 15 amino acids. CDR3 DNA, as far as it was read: TGCAGTGCTAGCACCGGGACAGACTCCTACAATGAG. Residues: CSASTGTDSYNE. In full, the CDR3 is CSASTGTDSYNEQFF.

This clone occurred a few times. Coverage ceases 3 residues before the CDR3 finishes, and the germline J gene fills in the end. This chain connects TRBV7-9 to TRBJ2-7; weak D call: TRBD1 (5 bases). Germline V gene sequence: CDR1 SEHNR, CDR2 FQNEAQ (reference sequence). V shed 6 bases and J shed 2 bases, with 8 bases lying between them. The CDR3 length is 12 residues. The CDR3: CASSRQPYEQYF. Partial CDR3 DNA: TGTGCCAGCAGTCGACAGCCCTACGAG.

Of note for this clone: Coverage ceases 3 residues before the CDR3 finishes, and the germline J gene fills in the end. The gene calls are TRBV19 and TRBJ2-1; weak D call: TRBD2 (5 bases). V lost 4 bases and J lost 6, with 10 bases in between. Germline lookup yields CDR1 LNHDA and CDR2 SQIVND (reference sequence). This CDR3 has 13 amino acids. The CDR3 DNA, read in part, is TGTGCCAGTAGTAGCGGACTTCCCAATGAG. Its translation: CASSSGLPNE. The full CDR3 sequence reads CASSSGLPNEQFF. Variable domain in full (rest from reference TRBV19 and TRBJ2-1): DGGITQSPKYLFRKEGQNVTLSCEQNLNHDAMYWYRQDPGQGLRLIYYSQIVNDFQKGDIAEGYSVSREKKESFPLTVTSAQKNPTAFYLCASSSGLPNEQFFGPGTRLTVL.

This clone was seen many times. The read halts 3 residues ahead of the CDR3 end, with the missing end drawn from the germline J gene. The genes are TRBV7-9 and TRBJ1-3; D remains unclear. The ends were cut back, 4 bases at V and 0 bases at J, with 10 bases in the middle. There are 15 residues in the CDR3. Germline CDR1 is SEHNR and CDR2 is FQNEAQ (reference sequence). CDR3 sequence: CASSYDITSGNTIYF. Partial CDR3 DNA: TGTGCCAGCAGCTACGACATAACCTCTGGAAACACC.

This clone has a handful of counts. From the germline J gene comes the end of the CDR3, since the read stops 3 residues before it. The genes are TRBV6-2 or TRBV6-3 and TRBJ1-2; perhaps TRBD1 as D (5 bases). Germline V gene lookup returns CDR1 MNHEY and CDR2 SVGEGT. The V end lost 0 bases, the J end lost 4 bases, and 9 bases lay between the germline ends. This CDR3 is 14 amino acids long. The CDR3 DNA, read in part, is TGTGCCAGCAGTTACTCGAACAGGATCTATGGC. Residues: CASSYSNRIYG. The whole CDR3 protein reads CASSYSNRIYGYTF.

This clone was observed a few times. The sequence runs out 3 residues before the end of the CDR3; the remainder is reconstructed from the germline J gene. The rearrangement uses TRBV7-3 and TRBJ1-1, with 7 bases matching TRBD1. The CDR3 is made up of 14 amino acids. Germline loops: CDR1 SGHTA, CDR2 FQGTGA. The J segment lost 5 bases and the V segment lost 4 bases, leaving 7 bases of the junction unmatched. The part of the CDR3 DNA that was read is TGTGCCAGCAGCTACACAGGGGAAGGGACTGAA. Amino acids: CASSYTGEGTE. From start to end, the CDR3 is CASSYTGEGTEAFF.